Below, 30 T cell receptor beta chains from the same sample are listed, as sequenced in a study of T cell changes during pregnancy in multiple sclerosis (dated by TCRdb to the late 2010s). The library relied on the immunoSEQ multiplex PCR assay. TCRdb retrieved this table from immuneACCESS and kept in-frame rearrangements only. Not all clones are present; in checked studies, unresolved V genes account for under half, and no reason is known for the remainder. A total of some 70,000 clones appear in this sample, 90% to 95% of them only once. Roughly 5% of the sample goes to the ten largest clones. The material was CD8+ T cells from peripheral blood mononuclear cells, obtained before pregnancy. The receptors stem from a female donor with multiple sclerosis, enrolled in a pregnancy study.

The rearrangement links TRBV4-1 to TRBJ2-3; maybe TRBD2 (5 bases). Between the trimmed V and J ends, which lost 0 bases and 0 bases, there was a span of 10 bases. Germline V lookup: CDR1 MGHRA, CDR2 YSYEKL. The CDR3 is 16 residues long. CDR3 sequence reads: CASSQDSGVSTDTQYF. The CDR3 nucleotides are TGCGCCAGCAGCCAAGACAGCGGCGTTAGCACAGATACGCAGTATTTT.

This rearrangement joins TRBV20-1 to TRBJ2-7; 10 bases are shared with TRBD2. The V and J ends lost 6 bases and 6 bases, in that order; junction bases with no gene match: 2. The CDR3 is 11 amino acids. Germline V gene sequence: CDR1 DFQATT, CDR2 SNEGSKA (reference sequence). CDR3 loop: CSATSGVEQYF. In DNA form, the CDR3 reads TGCAGTGCCACTAGCGGGGTCGAGCAGTACTTC.

The chain employs TRBV6-5 and TRBJ2-1; D is perhaps TRBD2 (6 bases). Germline V gene lookup returns CDR1 MNHEY and CDR2 SVGAGI. This CDR3 has 13 residues. The V gene lost 5 bases and the J gene lost 8 bases, with 13 bases spanning the gap. The chain's CDR3 is CASSLTSLDEQFF. CDR3 in DNA: TGTGCCAGCAGTCTAACTAGCCTCGATGAGCAGTTCTTC.

The chain recombines TRBV15 with TRBJ2-1; 7 bases match TRBD1. The length of the CDR3 is 15 residues. The J segment lost 2 bases and the V segment lost 3 bases, leaving 4 bases of the junction unmatched. The V gene's germline CDR1 is LNHNV and CDR2 YYDKDF (reference sequence). The CDR3 DNA reads as TGTGCCACCAGCAGCCCGACAGGGACCTACAATGAGCAGTTCTTC. Residues: CATSSPTGTYNEQFF.

This CDR3 is CASMQGAGSGANVLTF. CDR3 in DNA: TGTGCCAGCATGCAGGGGGCGGGCTCTGGGGCCAACGTCCTGACTTTC. This chain uses TRBV27 with TRBJ2-6, with 8 nucleotides matching TRBD1. Germline V lookup: CDR1 MNHEY, CDR2 SMNVEV (reference sequence). CDR3 size: 16 residues. V trimming: 7 bases; J trimming: 0 bases; junction bases outside the gene matches: 5.

Remarks on this clone: At one end, the junction sequence differs from germline, possibly due to a read error. V gene TRBV29-1 combines with J gene TRBJ2-7, with D maybe TRBD1 (5 bases). The CDR3 consists of 14 residues. Germline CDR1 SQVTM, CDR2 ANQGSEA. CDR3 residues: CSVEGSGNNYEQYF. CDR3 DNA: TGCAGCGTGGAAGGGTCAGGGAACAACTACGAGCAGTACTTC.

The chain has TRBV27 and TRBJ2-1; D is perhaps TRBD1 (5 bases). Germline loops: CDR1 MNHEY, CDR2 SMNVEV (reference sequence). The CDR3 totals 12 residues. With 3 bases removed from V and 6 bases from J, the gap between germline ends came to 6 bases. CDR3 in amino acids: CASSLQGNEQFF. The CDR3 region has the DNA TGTGCCAGCAGTTTGCAGGGCAATGAGCAGTTCTTC.

In this sample, this clone turned up once. The chain couples TRBV4-1 to TRBJ2-1; TRBD2 might be the D (6 bases). This CDR3 is built from 16 residues. V lost 4 bases to trimming and J lost 7 bases, with 20 bases between them. Germline values: CDR1 MGHRA, CDR2 YSYEKL. The CDR3 is CASSLLSGGATNEQFF. Written as DNA, the CDR3 is TGCGCCAGCAGCCTACTTAGCGGTGGGGCTACTAATGAGCAGTTCTTC.

The chain has TRBV7-9 and TRBJ2-1; the D gene is possibly TRBD1 (6 bases). Germline lookup yields CDR1 SEHNR and CDR2 FQNEAQ (reference sequence). The germline V and J ends were trimmed by 7 bases and 10 bases, with 17 bases remaining between them. The CDR3 is made up of 13 amino acids. DNA for the CDR3: TGTGCCAGCACCTCCCGAAGGGGACACGAGCAGTTCTTC. Its translation is CASTSRRGHEQFF.

CDR3 in amino acids: CASSDSFNEKLFF. The CDR3 DNA reads TGTGCCAGCAGCGACAGTTTCAATGAAAAACTGTTTTTT. The chain joins TRBV2 to TRBJ1-4, with a possible D match to TRBD1 (5 bases). V lost 6 bases and J 5 bases, leaving 10 bases between the germline ends. The CDR3 covers 13 residues. Germline V CDR1 and CDR2: SNHLY, FYNNEI.

CDR3 DNA: TGTGCCAGCAGTGATTTCGGGGGGGCCACCAATGAGCAGTTCTTC. Translated: CASSDFGGATNEQFF. The rearrangement uses TRBV2 and TRBJ2-1; 8 bases agree with TRBD2. This CDR3 spans 15 amino acids. Trimming removed 3 bases from V and 6 bases from J; junction bases left unmatched: 7. Germline V gene lookup returns CDR1 SNHLY and CDR2 FYNNEI.

The V and J genes are TRBV6-1 and TRBJ2-2; tentatively, D is TRBD2 (6 bases). The CDR3 sequence is 15 residues long. Germline loops: CDR1 MNHNS, CDR2 SASEGT. Trimming pared 6 bases from V and 5 bases from J, leaving 16 bases between. CDR3 sequence (DNA): TGTGCCAGCAGGGAGGGGACTCGACGGACCGGGGAGCTGTTTTTT. Translating it yields CASREGTRRTGELFF.

The chain links TRBV29-1 to TRBJ2-1; D ambiguous. CDR3 length equals 11 residues. The V gene lost 3 bases and the J gene lost 5 bases, with 5 bases spanning the gap. Germline CDR1 is SQVTM and CDR2 is ANQGSEA. The CDR3 loop reads CSVDSHNEQFF. CDR3 DNA sequence: TGCAGCGTTGACAGTCACAATGAGCAGTTCTTC.

The gene calls are TRBV4-1 and TRBJ1-2; perhaps TRBD1 as D (6 bases). The CDR3 sequence is 14 residues long. CDR1 and CDR2 from the germline V gene are MGHRA and YSYEKL. V lost 2 bases and J 2 bases, leaving 9 bases between the germline ends. CDR3 DNA sequence: TGCGCCAGCAGCCAACCCGGACAGAACTATGGCTACACCTTC. Translating gives CASSQPGQNYGYTF.

The rearrangement links TRBV5-1 to TRBJ2-7; possible D gene TRBD2, 6 bases. CDR3 length equals 12 residues. CDR1 and CDR2 from the germline V gene are SGHRS and YFSETQ. Deletions cut 4 bases from V and 3 bases from J, with 8 bases between. The CDR3 spells CASSTEGYEQYF. CDR3 coding DNA: TGCGCCAGCAGCACGGAGGGCTACGAGCAGTACTTC.

The rearrangement uses TRBV7-6 and TRBJ2-1, with 7 bases fitting TRBD2. J gave up 5 bases and V 5 bases, and 9 bases lay outside the gene matches. Germline V lookup: CDR1 SGHVS, CDR2 FNYEAQ. CDR3 length: 15 amino acids. The CDR3 region is CASSPEPGRDNEQFF. The CDR3 DNA is TGTGCCAGCAGCCCGGAACCGGGGAGGGACAATGAGCAGTTCTTC.

The CDR3 nucleotides are TGCAGCGTTGGACAGACGAACTATGGCTACACCTTC. Its protein product is CSVGQTNYGYTF. The J gene is TRBJ1-2, the V gene TRBV29-1; a weak D match, TRBD1 (5 bases). Germline lookup yields CDR1 SQVTM and CDR2 ANQGSEA. The CDR3 runs to 12 residues. The ends were cut back, 4 bases at V and 2 bases at J, with 8 bases in the middle.

The rearrangement joins TRBV11-2 to TRBJ2-7; 12 nucleotides match TRBD2. The CDR3 spans 16 residues. V lost 5 bases, J lost 3 bases, and 8 bases stayed unmatched. Germline assignment: CDR1 SGHAT and CDR2 FQNNGV. CDR3 DNA: TGTGCCAGCAGCCGCACCGGACTAGCGGGGTACTACGAGCAGTACTTC. Amino acids: CASSRTGLAGYYEQYF. The complete variable domain, with remaining parts taken from reference TRBV11-2 and TRBJ2-7, reads EAGVAQSPRYKIIEKRQSVAFWCNPISGHATLYWYQQILGQGPKLLIQFQNNGVVDDSQLPKDRFSAERLKGVDSTLKIQPAKLEDSAVYLCASSRTGLAGYYEQYFGPGTRLTVT.

The chain has TRBV29-1 and TRBJ2-3; TRBD2 is a possible D gene (6 bases). CDR3 size: 14 residues. V was pared by 7 bases and J by 3 bases, with 17 bases between. Germline loops: CDR1 SQVTM, CDR2 ANQGSEA. The DNA for the CDR3 is TGCAGCGCTGCGGGGCTAGCGAGAACAGATACGCAGTATTTT. Translation gives CSAAGLARTDTQYF.

The rearrangement uses TRBV4-1 and TRBJ2-1, with 11 nucleotides matching TRBD2. The length of the CDR3 is 15 residues. CDR1 is MGHRA, CDR2 YSYEKL, per germline. The V segment lost 4 bases and the J segment 5 bases; nucleotides outside the gene matches: 4. The CDR3: CASSPGLAENNEQFF. CDR3 DNA: TGCGCCAGCAGCCCGGGACTAGCGGAAAACAATGAGCAGTTCTTC.

This sequence joins TRBV18 and TRBJ1-4; 10 positions agree with TRBD1. The CDR3 covers 13 residues. V lost 4 bases, J lost 8 bases, and 1 base stayed unmatched. Germline V CDR1 and CDR2: KGHSH, LQKENI. CDR3 region: CASSRGQGEKLFF. The CDR3 DNA sequence: TGTGCCAGCTCACGGGGACAGGGGGAAAAACTGTTTTTT.

This clone occurred once. The V and J genes are TRBV4-1 and TRBJ1-5, with 7 bases lining up with TRBD1. Germline V gene sequence: CDR1 MGHRA, CDR2 YSYEKL. The ends lost 1 base at V and 3 bases at J; junction bases unmatched: 3. This CDR3 region has 15 residues. The CDR3 DNA follows: TGCGCCAGCAGCCAAGGCAGGGGGTACAATCAGCCCCAGCATTTT. Translated, it gives CASSQGRGYNQPQHF.

The chain has TRBV27 and TRBJ2-1, with 7 bases fitting TRBD1. V was clipped by 8 bases and J by 6 bases; unmatched bases: 7. The CDR3 spans 13 residues. Germline-derived CDR1 and CDR2 are MNHEY and SMNVEV (reference sequence). CDR3 sequence: CASGYGTVNEQFF. CDR3 DNA: TGTGCCAGCGGATACGGGACAGTCAATGAGCAGTTCTTC.

This chain joins TRBV19 and TRBJ1-4, with D tentatively TRBD1 (5 bases). Germline CDR1 reads LNHDA; CDR2 reads SQIVND (reference sequence). V dropped 5 bases and J dropped 5 bases, with 12 bases sitting between them. CDR3 length equals 14 residues. CDR3 bases: TGTGCCAGTAGTCCTGGGGCAGCAAATGAAAAACTGTTTTTT. Encoded protein: CASSPGAANEKLFF.

The V call is TRBV7-9, the J call TRBJ2-7; 10 nucleotides align to TRBD1. This CDR3 has 16 residues. J lost 4 bases, V lost 5 bases, and 11 bases had no gene match. The germline gives CDR1 SEHNR, CDR2 FQNEAQ (reference sequence). DNA of the CDR3: TGTGCCAGCAGCGCCAGCAAACGACAGGGGGCTTACGAGCAGTACTTC. It is translated as CASSASKRQGAYEQYF.

The gene calls are TRBV9 and TRBJ1-2; maybe TRBD1 (6 bases). Germline V gene data show CDR1 as SGDLS and CDR2 as YYNGEE. This CDR3 contains 12 residues. V was clipped by 3 bases and J by 4 bases, with 7 bases between them. CDR3 nucleotide sequence: TGTGCCAGCAGCGAGGGGGTCTATGGCTACACCTTC. Protein product: CASSEGVYGYTF.

The chain employs TRBV7-6 and TRBJ1-5; the D gene is possibly TRBD1 (6 bases). Trimming removed 9 bases from V and 6 bases from J, with 18 bases in between. Germline CDR1 SGHVS, CDR2 FNYEAQ. The CDR3 has 14 residues. The CDR3 DNA is TGTGCCAGGTCTACAGGGCGGATGATTCAGCCCCAGCATTTT. Its translation is CARSTGRMIQPQHF.

In the case of this clone: This specimen includes other DNA sequences encoding the same CDR3. The chain has TRBV5-1 and TRBJ2-7; D may be TRBD1 (5 bases). V was trimmed by 4 bases and J by 1 base, leaving 12 bases between them. Germline V gene lookup returns CDR1 SGHRS and CDR2 YFSETQ. The CDR3 extends over 14 amino acids. In DNA, the CDR3 is TGCGCCAGCAGCGACGGGCAGGGTTCCTACGAGCAGTACTTC. This gives the protein CASSDGQGSYEQYF.

This chain joins TRBV7-3 and TRBJ2-7, with a tentative D call TRBD1 (5 bases). The CDR3 spans 13 residues. Germline lookup yields CDR1 SGHTA and CDR2 FQGTGA. V was cut by 2 bases and J by 4 bases, with 9 bases left in between. Here the CDR3 reads CASSLGAGYEQYF. CDR3 nucleotide sequence: TGTGCCAGCAGCTTAGGGGCCGGGTACGAGCAGTACTTC.

J is TRBJ2-5 and V is TRBV6-5; 10 nucleotides line up with TRBD1. After removal of 5 bases from V and 5 bases from J, the junction contained 5 bases not matched to a gene. This CDR3 has 14 amino acids. The germline gives CDR1 MNHEY, CDR2 SVGAGI. CDR3 protein: CASSPTGGQETQYF. In nucleotides, the CDR3 is TGTGCCAGCAGTCCGACAGGGGGCCAGGAGACCCAGTACTTC.